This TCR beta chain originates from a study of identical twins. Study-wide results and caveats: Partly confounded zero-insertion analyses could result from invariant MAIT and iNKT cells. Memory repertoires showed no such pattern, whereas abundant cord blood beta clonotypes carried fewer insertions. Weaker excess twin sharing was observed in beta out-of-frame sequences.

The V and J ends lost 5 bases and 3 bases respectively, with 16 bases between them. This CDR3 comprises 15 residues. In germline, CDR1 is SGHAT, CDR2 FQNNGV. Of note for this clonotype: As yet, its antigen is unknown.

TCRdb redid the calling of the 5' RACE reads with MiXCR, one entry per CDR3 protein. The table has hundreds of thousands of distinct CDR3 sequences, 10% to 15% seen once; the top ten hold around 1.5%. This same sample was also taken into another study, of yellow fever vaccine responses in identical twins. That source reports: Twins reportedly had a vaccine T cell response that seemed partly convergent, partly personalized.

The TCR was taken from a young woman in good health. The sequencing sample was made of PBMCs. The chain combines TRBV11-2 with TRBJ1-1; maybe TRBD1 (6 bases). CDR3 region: CASSVVRTVDTEAFF. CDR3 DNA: TGTGCCAGCAGCGTTGTCCGGACAGTCGACACTGAAGCTTTCTTT.